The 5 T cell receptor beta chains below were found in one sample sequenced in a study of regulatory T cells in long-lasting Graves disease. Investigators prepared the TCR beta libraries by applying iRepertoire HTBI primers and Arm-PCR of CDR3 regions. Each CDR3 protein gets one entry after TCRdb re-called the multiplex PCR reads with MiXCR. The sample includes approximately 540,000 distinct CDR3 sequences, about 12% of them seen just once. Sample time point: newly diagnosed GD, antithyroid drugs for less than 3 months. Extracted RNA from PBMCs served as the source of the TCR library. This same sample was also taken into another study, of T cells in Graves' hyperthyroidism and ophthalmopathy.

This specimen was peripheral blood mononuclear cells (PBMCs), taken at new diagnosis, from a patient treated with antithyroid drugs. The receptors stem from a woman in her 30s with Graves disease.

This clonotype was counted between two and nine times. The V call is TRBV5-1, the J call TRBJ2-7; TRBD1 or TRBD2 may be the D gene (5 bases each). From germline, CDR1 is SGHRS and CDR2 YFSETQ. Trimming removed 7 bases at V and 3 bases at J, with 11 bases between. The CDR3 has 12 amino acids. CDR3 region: CASSRDLYEQYF. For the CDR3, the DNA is TGCGCCAGCTCCCGGGACCTCTACGAGCAGTACTTC.

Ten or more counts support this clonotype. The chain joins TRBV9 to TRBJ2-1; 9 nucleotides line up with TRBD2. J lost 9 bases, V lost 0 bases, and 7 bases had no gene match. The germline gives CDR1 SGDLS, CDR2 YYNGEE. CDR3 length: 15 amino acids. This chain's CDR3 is CASSVEGSGRFEQFF. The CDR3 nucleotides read TGTGCCAGCAGCGTAGAAGGTAGCGGGAGATTTGAGCAGTTCTTC.

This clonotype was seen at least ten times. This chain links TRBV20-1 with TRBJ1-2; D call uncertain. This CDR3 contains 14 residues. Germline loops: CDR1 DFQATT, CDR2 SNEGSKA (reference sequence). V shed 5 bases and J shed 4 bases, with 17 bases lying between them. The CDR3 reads CSAAFRELGYGYTF. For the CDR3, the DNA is TGCAGTGCTGCCTTTCGGGAACTCGGCTATGGCTACACCTTC.

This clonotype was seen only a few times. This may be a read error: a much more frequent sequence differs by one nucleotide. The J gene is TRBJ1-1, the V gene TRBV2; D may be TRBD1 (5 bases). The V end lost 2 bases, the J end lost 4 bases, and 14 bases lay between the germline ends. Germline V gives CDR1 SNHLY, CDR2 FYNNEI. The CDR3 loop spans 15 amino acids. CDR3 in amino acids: CASSETRGMSTEAFF. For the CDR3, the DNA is TGTGCCAGCAGTGAAACGAGGGGAATGAGCACTGAAGCTTTCTTT.

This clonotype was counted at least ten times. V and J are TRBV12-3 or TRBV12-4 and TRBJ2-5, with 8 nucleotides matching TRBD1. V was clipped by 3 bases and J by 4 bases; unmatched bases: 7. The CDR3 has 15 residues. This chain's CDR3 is CASSFMAGGAETQYF. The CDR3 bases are TGTGCCAGCAGTTTTATGGCAGGGGGCGCAGAGACCCAGTACTTC.